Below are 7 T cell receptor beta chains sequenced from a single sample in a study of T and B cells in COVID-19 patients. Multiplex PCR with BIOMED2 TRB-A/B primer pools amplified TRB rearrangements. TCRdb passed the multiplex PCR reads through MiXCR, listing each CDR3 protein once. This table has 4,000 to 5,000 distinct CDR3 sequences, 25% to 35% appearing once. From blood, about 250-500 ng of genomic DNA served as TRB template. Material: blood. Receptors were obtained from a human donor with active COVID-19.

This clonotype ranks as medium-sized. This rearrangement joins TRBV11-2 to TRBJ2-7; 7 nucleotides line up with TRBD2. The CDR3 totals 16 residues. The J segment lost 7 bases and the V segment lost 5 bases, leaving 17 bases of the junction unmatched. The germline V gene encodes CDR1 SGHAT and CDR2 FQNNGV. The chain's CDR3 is CASSAFRREYSFEQYF. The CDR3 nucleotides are TGTGCCAGCAGCGCCTTTAGGCGGGAGTATTCTTTTGAGCAGTACTTC.

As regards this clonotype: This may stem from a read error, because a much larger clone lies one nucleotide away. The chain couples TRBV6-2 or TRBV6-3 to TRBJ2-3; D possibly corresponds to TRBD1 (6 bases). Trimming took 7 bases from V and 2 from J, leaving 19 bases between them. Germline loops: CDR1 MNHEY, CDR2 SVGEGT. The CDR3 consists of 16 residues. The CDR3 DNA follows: TGTGCCAGCATTGCCGGACAGACCCATACCACAGATACGCAGTATTTT. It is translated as CASIAGQTHTTDTQYF.

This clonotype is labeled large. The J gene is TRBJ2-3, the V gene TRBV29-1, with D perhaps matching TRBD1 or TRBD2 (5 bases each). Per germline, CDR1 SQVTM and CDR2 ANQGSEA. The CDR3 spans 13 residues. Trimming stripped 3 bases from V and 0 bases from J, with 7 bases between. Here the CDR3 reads CSVERGSTDTQYF. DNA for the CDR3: TGCAGCGTTGAGAGGGGTAGCACAGATACGCAGTATTTT.

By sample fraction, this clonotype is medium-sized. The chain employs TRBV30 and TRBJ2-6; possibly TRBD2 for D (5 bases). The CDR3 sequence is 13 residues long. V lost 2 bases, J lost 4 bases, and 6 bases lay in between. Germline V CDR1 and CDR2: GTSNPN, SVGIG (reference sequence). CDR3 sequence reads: CAWSPGGANVLTF. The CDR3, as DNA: TGTGCCTGGAGTCCGGGGGGGGCCAACGTCCTGACTTTC.

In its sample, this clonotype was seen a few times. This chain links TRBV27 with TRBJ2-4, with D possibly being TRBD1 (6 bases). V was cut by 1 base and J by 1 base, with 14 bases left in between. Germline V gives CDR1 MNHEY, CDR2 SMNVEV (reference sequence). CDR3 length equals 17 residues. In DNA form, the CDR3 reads TGTGCCAGCAGTTTATTAAGGGTGAGGGGGGCCAAAAACATTCAGTACTTC. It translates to CASSLLRVRGAKNIQYF.

As DNA, the CDR3 is TGTGCCAGCAGCTCACCGGGACAGTTCACGGATACGCAGTATTTT. Translating gives CASSSPGQFTDTQYF. The chain couples TRBV11-2 to TRBJ2-3; 7 nucleotides align to TRBD1. The V gene end was trimmed by 4 bases and the J gene end by 6 bases; junction bases not matched to a gene: 10. CDR3 length: 15 amino acids. Per germline, CDR1 SGHAT and CDR2 FQNNGV.

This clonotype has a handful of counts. CDR3 in DNA: TGTGCCAGCAGCTTAGGGGGGGTCGGCTACACCTTC. This sequence encodes CASSLGGVGYTF. This chain uses TRBV7-2 with TRBJ1-2, with a weak D call TRBD1 (5 bases). The germline V gene encodes CDR1 SGHTA and CDR2 FQGNSA. V lost 1 base, J lost 8 bases, and 8 bases lay in between. The CDR3 is 12 amino acids.